The table lists the clone carrying this T cell receptor (beta chain) with a few counts. As yet, its antigen is unknown. The data were obtained in a study of cytomegalovirus exposure and HLA in healthy donors. General observations from the study: Among the CMV-associated chains, three were confirmed in vitro as specific for CMV antigens.

Per germline, CDR1 SGHAT and CDR2 FQNNGV. The CDR3 length is 15 residues. V dropped 1 base and J dropped 0; count of bases not matched to a gene: 3. The method was immunoSEQ multiplex PCR; TCRdb's version includes in-frame clones alone and lacks a portion of them. The table records around 63,000 clones, roughly 90% of them present only once. The material sequenced was PBMCs. This sequence was found in a woman between 18 and 29 years old in good health and CMV-seronegative. V gene TRBV11-2 combines with J gene TRBJ2-7; 7 bases line up with TRBD1. This CDR3 reads CASSLGGQFSYEQYF. In nucleotides, the CDR3 is TGTGCCAGCAGCTTAGGGGGACAGTTCTCCTACGAGCAGTACTTC. Complete variable domain (other parts from reference TRBV11-2 and TRBJ2-7): EAGVAQSPRYKIIEKRQSVAFWCNPISGHATLYWYQQILGQGPKLLIQFQNNGVVDDSQLPKDRFSAERLKGVDSTLKIQPAKLEDSAVYLCASSLGGQFSYEQYFGPGTRLTVT.